This T cell receptor (beta chain) was captured by sequencing in a study of spatial heterogeneity in lung cancer. On this clonotype itself: What it binds is unknown. This beta chain represents an off-target read in a library built for alpha chains; its size is of limited meaning.

Time point here: sample taken at primary tumor resection. From tumor, nontumor lung or frozen PBMC, whole RNA was taken unsorted for sequencing. Study-level findings and limits: One measure, the expanded intratumoral alpha and beta TCR count, tracked tumor mutation counts.

TCRdb re-analysed the 5' RACE reads in MiXCR, keeping a single row per CDR3 protein. The data contain roughly 3,700 distinct CDR3 sequences, roughly 26% of them singletons. The source of this sequence is a male donor with early-stage non-small cell lung cancer. The source was lung tumor tissue, collected at surgery.

In DNA form, the CDR3 reads TGTGCCAGCAACTACAGGGGAAGACAGTCGGGTGAGCAGTTCTTC. Its protein is CASNYRGRQSGEQFF. V gene TRBV6-2 or TRBV6-3 combines with J gene TRBJ2-1, with 7 bases matching TRBD1. Germline CDR1 reads MNHEY; CDR2 reads SVGEGT. This CDR3 is built from 15 residues. The ends lost 7 bases at V and 9 bases at J; junction bases unmatched: 15.